This T cell receptor beta chain appears in the sequencing data of a study of CD8+CD57+ T cells in acquired aplastic anemia. Across the study: Yields of DNA that came from sorted CD4+ and CD8+ cells averaged roughly 3.3 ug.

Germline CDR1 reads SQVTM; CDR2 reads ANQGSEA. V lost 6 bases and J lost 0; bases outside the gene matches: 7. There are 15 residues in the CDR3. Both TCR beta VDJ combination and CDR3 sequence profiling were carried out. Genomic DNA was the template for this profiling. Via MiXCR, TCRdb re-called the reads, giving one row per CDR3 protein. In the table there are 150,000 to 170,000 distinct CDR3 sequences, roughly 54% of which are singletons. It was patients with CD8+CD57+ cell expansion by flow cytometry who were chosen for sequencing. The clonotype comes from a human donor with aplastic anemia. The genes are TRBV29-1 and TRBJ2-2, with 7 positions matching TRBD2. The source material was sorted CD4+, CD8+, or CD8+CD57+ T cells (not recorded which) from PBMCs. The CDR3 reads CSVQRGDANTGELFF. The CDR3, as DNA: TGCAGCGTCCAACGGGGGGACGCGAACACCGGGGAGCTGTTTTTT.